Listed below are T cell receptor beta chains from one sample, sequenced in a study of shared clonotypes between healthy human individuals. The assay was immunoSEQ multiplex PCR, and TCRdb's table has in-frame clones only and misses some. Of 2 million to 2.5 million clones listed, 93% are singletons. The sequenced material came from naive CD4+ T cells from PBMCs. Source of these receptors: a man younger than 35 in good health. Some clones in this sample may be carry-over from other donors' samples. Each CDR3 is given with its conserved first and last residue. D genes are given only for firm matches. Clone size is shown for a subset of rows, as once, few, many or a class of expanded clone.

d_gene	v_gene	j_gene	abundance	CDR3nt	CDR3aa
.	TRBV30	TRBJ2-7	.	TGTGCCTGGAGTGAAACTTACGAGCAGTACTTC	CAWSETYEQYF
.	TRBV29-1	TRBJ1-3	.	TGCAGCTCGGGCGAGGGAAACACCATATATTTT	CSSGEGNTIYF
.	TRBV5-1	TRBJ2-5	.	TGCGCCAGCAGCTTGGAGGGCTCCCGGGGAGAGACCCAGTACTTC	CASSLEGSRGETQYF
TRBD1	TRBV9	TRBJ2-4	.	TGTGCCAGCAGCGCCAGGACAGGCCATGGGGACATTCAGTACTTC	CASSARTGHGDIQYF
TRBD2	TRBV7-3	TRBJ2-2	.	TGTGCCAGCAGCTCTACTAGCGGGGCGAACACCGGGGAGCTGTTTTTT	CASSSTSGANTGELFF
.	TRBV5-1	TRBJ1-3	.	TGCGCCAGCAGCCCGACAGTGGCTGGAAACACCATATATTTT	CASSPTVAGNTIYF
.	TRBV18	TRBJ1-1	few	TGTGCCAGCTCACCATGGGGTAGGGACACTGAAGCTTTCTTT	CASSPWGRDTEAFF
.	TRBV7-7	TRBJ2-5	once	TGTGCCAGCAGCATAGGGGCCCAAGAGACCCAGTACTTC	CASSIGAQETQYF
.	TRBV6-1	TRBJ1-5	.	TGTGCCAGCAGCGAAGCGAGCAATCAGCCCCAGCATTTT	CASSEASNQPQHF
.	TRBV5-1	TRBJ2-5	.	TGCGCCAGCAGCCCTCGGCAGGGGACCCAAGAGACCCAGTACTTC	CASSPRQGTQETQYF
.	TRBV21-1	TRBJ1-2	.	TGTGCCAGCAGCCGGGGACAGGGGGCGCCCGGCTACACCTTC	CASSRGQGAPGYTF
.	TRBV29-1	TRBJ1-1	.	TGCAGCGTTGAAGATTGGAGTCGGGACTTGACTGAAGCTTTCTTT	CSVEDWSRDLTEAFF
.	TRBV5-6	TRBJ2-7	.	TGTGCCAGCAGCTCGATAGGGCGGGAGCAGTACTTC	CASSSIGREQYF
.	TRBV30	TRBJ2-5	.	TGTGCCTGGAGTCTCGGCAGGGGCTTGGAGACCCAGTACTTC	CAWSLGRGLETQYF
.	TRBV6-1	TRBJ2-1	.	TGTGCCAGCAGTGTACCTCCCCTGGCGGATGCCTACAATGAGCAGTTCTTC	CASSVPPLADAYNEQFF
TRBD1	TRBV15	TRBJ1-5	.	TGTGCCACCGGCCGGACAGGGGTAGTTCAGCCCCAGCATTTT	CATGRTGVVQPQHF
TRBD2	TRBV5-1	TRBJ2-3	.	TGCGCCAGCAGCTTGGGAGTAGCGGGAGCAGATACGCAGTATTTT	CASSLGVAGADTQYF
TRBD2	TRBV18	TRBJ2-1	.	TGTGCCAGCTCCCCGACTAGCGGGACCAACAATGAGCAGTTCTTC	CASSPTSGTNNEQFF
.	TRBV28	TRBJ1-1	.	TGTGCCAGCAGTCCCCTAGGGCTTCGGGGATTCACTGAAGCTTTCTTT	CASSPLGLRGFTEAFF
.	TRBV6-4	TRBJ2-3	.	TGTGCCAGCAGTGAACGACCCGGGATTAGCACAGATACGCAGTATTTT	CASSERPGISTDTQYF
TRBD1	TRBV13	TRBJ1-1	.	TGTGCCAGCAGCTTGGGACAGTACACTGAAGCTTTCTTT	CASSLGQYTEAFF
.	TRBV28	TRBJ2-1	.	TGTGCCAGCACCACCCCCCGGGGTAACAATGAGCAGTTCTTC	CASTTPRGNNEQFF
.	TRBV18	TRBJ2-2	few	TGTGCCAGCTCACCGGCCACCGGGGAGCTGTTTTTT	CASSPATGELFF